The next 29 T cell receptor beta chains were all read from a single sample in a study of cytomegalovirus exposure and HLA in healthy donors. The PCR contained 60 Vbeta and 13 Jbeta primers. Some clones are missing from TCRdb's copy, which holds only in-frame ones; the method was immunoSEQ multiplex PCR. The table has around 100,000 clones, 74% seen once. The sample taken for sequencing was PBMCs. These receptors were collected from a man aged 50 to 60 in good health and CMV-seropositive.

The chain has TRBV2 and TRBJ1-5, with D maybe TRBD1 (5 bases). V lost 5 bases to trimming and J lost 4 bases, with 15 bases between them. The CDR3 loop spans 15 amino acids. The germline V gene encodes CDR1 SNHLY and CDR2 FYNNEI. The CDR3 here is CASSPLGTSNQPQHF. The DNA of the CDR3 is TGTGCCAGCAGTCCCCTCGGGACTTCTAATCAGCCCCAGCATTTT. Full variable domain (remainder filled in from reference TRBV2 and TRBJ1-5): EPEVTQTPSHQVTQMGQEVILRCVPISNHLYFYWYRQILGQKVEFLVSFYNNEISEKSEIFDDQFSVERPDGSNFTLKIRSTKLEDSAMYFCASSPLGTSNQPQHFGDGTRLSIL.

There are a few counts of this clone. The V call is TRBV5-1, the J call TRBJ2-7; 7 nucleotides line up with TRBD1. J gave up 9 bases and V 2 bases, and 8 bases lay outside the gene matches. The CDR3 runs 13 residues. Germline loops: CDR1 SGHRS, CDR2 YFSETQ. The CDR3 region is CASSFEGARGQYF. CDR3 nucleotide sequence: TGCGCCAGCAGCTTTGAGGGGGCTAGGGGGCAGTACTTC.

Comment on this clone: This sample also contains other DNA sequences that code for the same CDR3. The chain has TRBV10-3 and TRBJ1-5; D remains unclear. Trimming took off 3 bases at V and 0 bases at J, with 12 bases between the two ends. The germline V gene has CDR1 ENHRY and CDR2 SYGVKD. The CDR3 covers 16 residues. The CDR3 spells CAISDLMGNSNQPQHF. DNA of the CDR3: TGTGCCATCAGTGACTTAATGGGCAATAGCAATCAGCCCCAGCATTTT.

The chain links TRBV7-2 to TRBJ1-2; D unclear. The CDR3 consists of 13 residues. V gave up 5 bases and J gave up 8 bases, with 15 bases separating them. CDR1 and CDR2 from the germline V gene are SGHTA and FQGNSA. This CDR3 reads CASSPRVGEGYTF. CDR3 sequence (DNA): TGTGCCAGCAGCCCCCGGGTGGGAGAGGGCTACACCTTC.

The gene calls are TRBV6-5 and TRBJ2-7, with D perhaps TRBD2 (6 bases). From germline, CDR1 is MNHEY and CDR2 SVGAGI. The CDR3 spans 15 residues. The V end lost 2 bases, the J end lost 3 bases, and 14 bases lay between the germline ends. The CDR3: CASSYTPEGNYEQYF. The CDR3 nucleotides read TGTGCCAGCAGTTACACGCCGGAGGGGAACTACGAGCAGTACTTC.

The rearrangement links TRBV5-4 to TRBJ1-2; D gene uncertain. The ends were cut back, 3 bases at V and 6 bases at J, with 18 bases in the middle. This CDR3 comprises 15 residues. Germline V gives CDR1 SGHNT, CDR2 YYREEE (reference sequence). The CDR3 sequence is CASSSPGPAGDGYTF. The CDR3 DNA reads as TGTGCCAGCAGCTCCCCCGGGCCGGCGGGCGATGGCTACACCTTC.

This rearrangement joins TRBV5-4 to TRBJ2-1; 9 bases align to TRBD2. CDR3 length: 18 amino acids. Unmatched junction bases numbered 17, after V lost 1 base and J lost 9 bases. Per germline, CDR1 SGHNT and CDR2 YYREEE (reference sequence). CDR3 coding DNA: TGTGCCAGCAGCTTGAAGCGGGGGGCTCCCGTTTACCCCAGTGAGCAGTTCTTC. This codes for CASSLKRGAPVYPSEQFF.

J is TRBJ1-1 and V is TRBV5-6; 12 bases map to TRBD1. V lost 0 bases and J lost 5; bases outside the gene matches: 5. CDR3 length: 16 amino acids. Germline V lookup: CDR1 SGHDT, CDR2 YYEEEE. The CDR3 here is CASSLVQGQGATEAFF. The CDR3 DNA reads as TGTGCCAGCAGCTTGGTTCAGGGACAGGGGGCTACTGAAGCTTTCTTT.

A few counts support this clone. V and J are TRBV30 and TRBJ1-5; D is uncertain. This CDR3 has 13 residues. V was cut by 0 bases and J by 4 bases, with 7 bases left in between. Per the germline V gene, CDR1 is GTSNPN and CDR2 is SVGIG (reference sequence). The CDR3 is CAWSVRENQPQHF. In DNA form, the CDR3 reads TGTGCCTGGAGTGTACGGGAGAATCAGCCCCAGCATTTT.

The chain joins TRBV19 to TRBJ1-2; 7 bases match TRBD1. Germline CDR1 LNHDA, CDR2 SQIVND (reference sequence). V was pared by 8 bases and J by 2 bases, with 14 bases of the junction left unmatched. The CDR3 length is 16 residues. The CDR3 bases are TGTGCCAGTGACTGGGGGACAGCGAGAAAGAACTATGGCTACACCTTC. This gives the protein CASDWGTARKNYGYTF.

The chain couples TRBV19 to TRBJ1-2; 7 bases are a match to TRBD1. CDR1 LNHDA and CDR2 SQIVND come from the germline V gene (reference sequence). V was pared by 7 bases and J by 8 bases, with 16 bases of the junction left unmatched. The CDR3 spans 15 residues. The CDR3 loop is CASNPTRTGEGGYTF. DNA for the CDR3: TGTGCCAGTAACCCCACCCGGACAGGAGAGGGCGGCTACACCTTC.

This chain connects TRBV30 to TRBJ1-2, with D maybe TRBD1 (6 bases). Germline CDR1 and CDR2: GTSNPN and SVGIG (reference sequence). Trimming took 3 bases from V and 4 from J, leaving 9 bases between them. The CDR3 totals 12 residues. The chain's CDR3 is CAWRRGGYGYTF. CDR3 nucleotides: TGTGCCTGGAGGAGGGGGGGCTATGGCTACACCTTC. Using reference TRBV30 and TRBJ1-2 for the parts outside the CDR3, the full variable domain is SQTIHQWPATLVQPVGSPLSLECTVEGTSNPNLYWYRQAAGRGLQLLFYSVGIGQISSEVPQNLSASRPQDRQFILSSKKLLLSDSGFYLCAWRRGGYGYTFGSGTRLTVV.

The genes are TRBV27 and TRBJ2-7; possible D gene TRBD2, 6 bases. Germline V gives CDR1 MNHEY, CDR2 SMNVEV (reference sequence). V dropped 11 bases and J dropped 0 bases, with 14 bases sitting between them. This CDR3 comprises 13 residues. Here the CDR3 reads CASRGISSYEQYF. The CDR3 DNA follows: TGTGCCTCCCGGGGGATTAGCTCCTACGAGCAGTACTTC.

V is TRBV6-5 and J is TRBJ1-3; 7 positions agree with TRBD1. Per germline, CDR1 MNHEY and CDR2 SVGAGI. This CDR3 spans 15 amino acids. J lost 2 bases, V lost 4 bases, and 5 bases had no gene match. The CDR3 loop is CASSSRRGPGNTIYF. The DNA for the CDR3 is TGTGCCAGCAGTTCCCGGAGGGGGCCTGGAAACACCATATATTTT.

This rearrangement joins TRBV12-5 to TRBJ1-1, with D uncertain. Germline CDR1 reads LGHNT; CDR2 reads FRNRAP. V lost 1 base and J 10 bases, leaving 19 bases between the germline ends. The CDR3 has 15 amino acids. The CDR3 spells CASGLGEESGGRAFF. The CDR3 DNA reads TGTGCTAGTGGTTTGGGGGAGGAGTCCGGCGGGCGAGCTTTCTTT.

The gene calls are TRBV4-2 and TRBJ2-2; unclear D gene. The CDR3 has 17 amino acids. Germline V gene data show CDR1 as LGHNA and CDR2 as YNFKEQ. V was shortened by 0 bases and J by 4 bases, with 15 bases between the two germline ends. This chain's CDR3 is CASSQETVVRGTGELFF. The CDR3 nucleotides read TGTGCCAGCAGCCAAGAAACCGTGGTCCGAGGCACCGGGGAGCTGTTTTTT.

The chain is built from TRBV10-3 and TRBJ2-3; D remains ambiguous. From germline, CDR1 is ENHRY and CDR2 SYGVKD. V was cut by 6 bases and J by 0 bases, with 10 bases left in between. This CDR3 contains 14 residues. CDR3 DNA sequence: TGTGCCATCAGCGAACTTTCTAGCACAGATACGCAGTATTTT. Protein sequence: CAISELSSTDTQYF.

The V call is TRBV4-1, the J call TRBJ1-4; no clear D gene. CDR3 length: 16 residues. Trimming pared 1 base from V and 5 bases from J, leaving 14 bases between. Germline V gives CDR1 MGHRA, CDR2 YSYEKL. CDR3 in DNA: TGCGCCAGCAGCCAAGGAGATACCCGCGGAAATGAAAAACTGTTTTTT. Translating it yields CASSQGDTRGNEKLFF.

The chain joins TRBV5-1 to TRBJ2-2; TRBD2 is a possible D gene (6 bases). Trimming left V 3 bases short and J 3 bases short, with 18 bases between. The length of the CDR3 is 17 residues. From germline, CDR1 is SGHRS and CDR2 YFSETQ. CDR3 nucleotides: TGCGCCAGCAGCTGGGTACGTGGCGGGGAAGACACCGGGGAGCTGTTTTTT. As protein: CASSWVRGGEDTGELFF.

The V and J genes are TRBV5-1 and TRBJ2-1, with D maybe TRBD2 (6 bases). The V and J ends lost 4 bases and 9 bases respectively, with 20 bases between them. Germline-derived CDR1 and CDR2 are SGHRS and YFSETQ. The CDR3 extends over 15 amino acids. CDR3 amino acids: CASSLPGSIAAEQFF. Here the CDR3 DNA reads TGCGCCAGCAGCCTACCGGGATCCATAGCGGCTGAGCAGTTCTTC.

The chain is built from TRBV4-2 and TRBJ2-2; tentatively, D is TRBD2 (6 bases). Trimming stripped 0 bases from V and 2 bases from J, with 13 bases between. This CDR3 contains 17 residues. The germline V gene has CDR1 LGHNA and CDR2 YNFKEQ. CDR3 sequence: CASSQDAGTGNTGELFF. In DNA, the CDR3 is TGTGCCAGCAGCCAAGATGCAGGGACTGGAAACACCGGGGAGCTGTTTTTT.

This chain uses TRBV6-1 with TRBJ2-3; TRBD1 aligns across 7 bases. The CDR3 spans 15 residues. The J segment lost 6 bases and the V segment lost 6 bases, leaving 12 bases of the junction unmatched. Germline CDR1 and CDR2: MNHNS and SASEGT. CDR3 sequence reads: CASSPPTGSWDTQYF. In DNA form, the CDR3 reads TGTGCCAGCAGCCCACCGACAGGGTCTTGGGATACGCAGTATTTT.

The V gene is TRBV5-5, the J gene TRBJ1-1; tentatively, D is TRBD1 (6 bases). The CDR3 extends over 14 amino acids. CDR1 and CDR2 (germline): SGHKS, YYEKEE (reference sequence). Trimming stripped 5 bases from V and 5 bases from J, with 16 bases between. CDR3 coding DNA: TGTGCCAGCAGTTACGGACAGCGACGGACTGAAGCTTTCTTT. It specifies CASSYGQRRTEAFF.

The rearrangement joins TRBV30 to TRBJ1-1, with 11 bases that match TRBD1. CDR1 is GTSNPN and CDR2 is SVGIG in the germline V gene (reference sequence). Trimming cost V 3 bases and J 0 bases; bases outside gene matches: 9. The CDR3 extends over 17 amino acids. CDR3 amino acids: CAWRRPGTGGVNTEAFF. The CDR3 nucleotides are TGTGCCTGGAGACGTCCCGGGACAGGGGGTGTGAACACTGAAGCTTTCTTT.

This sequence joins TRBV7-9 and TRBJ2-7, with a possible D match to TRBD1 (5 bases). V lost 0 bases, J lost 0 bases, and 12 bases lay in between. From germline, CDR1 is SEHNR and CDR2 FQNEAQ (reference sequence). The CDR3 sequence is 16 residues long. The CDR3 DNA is TGTGCCAGCAGCTTAGCGGGGCTTCTTCCCTCCTACGAGCAGTACTTC. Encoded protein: CASSLAGLLPSYEQYF.

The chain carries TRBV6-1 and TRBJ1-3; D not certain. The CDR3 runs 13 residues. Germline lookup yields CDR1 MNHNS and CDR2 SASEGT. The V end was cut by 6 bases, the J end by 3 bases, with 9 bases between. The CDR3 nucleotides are TGTGCCAGCAGGGTCCAGATTGGAAACACCATATATTTT. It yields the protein CASRVQIGNTIYF.

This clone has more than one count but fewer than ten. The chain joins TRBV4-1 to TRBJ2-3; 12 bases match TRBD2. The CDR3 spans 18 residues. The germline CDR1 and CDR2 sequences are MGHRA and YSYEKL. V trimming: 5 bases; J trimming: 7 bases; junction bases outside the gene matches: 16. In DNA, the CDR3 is TGCGCCAGCAGCTGGGAATCGCGGACTAGCGGGGCAAAATATACGCAGTATTTT. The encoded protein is CASSWESRTSGAKYTQYF.

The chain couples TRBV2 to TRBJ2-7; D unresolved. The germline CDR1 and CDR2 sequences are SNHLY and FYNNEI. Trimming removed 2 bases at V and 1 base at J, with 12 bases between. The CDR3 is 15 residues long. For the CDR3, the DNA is TGTGCCAGCAGTGAACCCAGGATCTTTTCCTACGAGCAGTACTTC. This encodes CASSEPRIFSYEQYF.

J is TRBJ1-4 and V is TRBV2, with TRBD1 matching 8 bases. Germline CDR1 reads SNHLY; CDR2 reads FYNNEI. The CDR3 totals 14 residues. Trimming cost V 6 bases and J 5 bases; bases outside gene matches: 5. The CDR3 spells CASSTRTGNEKLFF. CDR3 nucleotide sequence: TGTGCCAGCAGCACAAGGACAGGGAATGAAAAACTGTTTTTT.